This T cell receptor (beta chain) was captured by sequencing in a study of radiotherapy plus CTLA-4 blockade in lung cancer. Study at large: Patients showed objective responses in under 20% of cases and disease control in approximately 28%. Notes on the study in general: Tumor-origin TCR clones grew in blood after radiotherapy plus ipilimumab.

People whose metastatic non-small-cell lung cancer was chemo-refractory got focal radiation along with CTLA-4 blockade by ipilimumab. As for this clone: Its target is not known.

The protocol was immunoSEQ multiplex PCR, while the TCRdb copy is restricted to in-frame clones and leaves out a portion. There are some 110,000 clones in the sample; just under 90% occur only once, and roughly 6.9% lies in the top ten. The source is a human donor with non-small cell lung cancer that progressed on radiotherapy plus ipilimumab. Here the sequenced sample was peripheral blood, taken from a patient treated with radiotherapy plus ipilimumab.

As DNA, the CDR3 is TGTGCCAGCAGCACCCTCTTCGGGGGTAACACCATATATTTT. Residues: CASSTLFGGNTIYF. The V gene is TRBV9, the J gene TRBJ1-3; perhaps TRBD1 as D (5 bases). CDR3 length: 14 amino acids. V was pared by 4 bases and J by 7 bases, with 15 bases between. Germline lookup yields CDR1 SGDLS and CDR2 YYNGEE.